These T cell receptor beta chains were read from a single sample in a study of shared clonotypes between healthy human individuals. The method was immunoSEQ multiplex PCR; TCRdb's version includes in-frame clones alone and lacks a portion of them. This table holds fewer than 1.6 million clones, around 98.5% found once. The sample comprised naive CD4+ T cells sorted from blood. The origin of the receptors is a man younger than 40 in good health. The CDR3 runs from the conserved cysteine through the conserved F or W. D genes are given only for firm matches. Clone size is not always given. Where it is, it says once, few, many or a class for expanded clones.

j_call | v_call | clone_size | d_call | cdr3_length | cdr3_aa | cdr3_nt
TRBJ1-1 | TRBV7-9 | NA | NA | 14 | CASSRTLGNTEAFF | TGTGCCAGCAGTCGAACGCTGGGTAACACTGAAGCTTTCTTT
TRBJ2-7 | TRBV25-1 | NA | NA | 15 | CASSEWPGVYSEQYF | TGTGCCAGCAGTGAATGGCCGGGAGTCTATTCCGAGCAGTACTTC
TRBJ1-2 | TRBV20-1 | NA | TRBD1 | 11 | CSATPTGGDTF | TGCAGTGCTACCCCTACAGGGGGGGACACCTTC
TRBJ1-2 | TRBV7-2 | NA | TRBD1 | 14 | CASSSGQGNYGYTF | TGTGCCAGCAGCTCCGGACAGGGAAACTATGGCTACACCTTC
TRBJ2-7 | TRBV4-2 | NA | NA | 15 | CASSQDFDSSYEQYF | TGTGCCAGCAGCCAAGATTTCGACAGCTCCTACGAGCAGTACTTC
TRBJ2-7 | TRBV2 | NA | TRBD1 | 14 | CAGRRDRGPYEQYF | TGTGCCGGACGCCGGGACAGGGGGCCCTACGAGCAGTACTTC
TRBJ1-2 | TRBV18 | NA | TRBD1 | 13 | CASTGQANYGYTF | TGTGCCAGCACAGGACAGGCTAACTATGGCTACACCTTC
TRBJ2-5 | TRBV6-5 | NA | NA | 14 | CASRPTGAAETQYF | TGTGCCAGCAGACCGACGGGGGCGGCGGAGACCCAGTACTTC
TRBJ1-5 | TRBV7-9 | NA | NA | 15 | CASSLEGGLNQPQHF | TGTGCCAGCAGCTTAGAGGGAGGACTCAATCAGCCCCAGCATTTT
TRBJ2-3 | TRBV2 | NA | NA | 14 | CASSVWTESDTQYF | TGTGCCAGCAGTGTATGGACAGAGAGCGATACGCAGTATTTT
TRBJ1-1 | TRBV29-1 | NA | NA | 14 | CSVEEATLNTEAFF | TGCAGCGTTGAGGAGGCCACTTTGAACACTGAAGCTTTCTTT
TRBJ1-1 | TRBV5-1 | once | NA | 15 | CASSQVPGQDTEAFF | TGCGCCAGCAGCCAAGTCCCGGGTCAGGACACTGAAGCTTTCTTT
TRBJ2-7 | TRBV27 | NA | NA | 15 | CASSLYPNRLVEQYF | TGTGCCAGCAGTTTATACCCAAACAGACTAGTCGAGCAGTACTTC
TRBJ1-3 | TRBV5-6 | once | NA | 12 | CASSLFGNTIYF | TGTGCCAGCAGCCTCTTCGGAAACACCATATATTTT
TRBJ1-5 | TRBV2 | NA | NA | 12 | CASRPDSKPQHF | TGTGCCAGCAGACCCGACAGTAAGCCCCAGCATTTT
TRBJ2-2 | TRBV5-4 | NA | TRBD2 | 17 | CASSAELAGGTTGELFF | TGTGCCAGCAGCGCCGAACTAGCGGGAGGGACCACCGGGGAGCTGTTTTTT
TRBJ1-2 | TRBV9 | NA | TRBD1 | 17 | CASSVTGGAIANYGYTF | TGTGCCAGCAGCGTCACAGGGGGCGCCATAGCTAACTATGGCTACACCTTC
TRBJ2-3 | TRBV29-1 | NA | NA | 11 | CSGYGVDTQYF | TGCAGCGGATACGGTGTTGATACGCAGTATTTT
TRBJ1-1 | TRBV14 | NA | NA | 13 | CASSQTWEAEAFF | TGTGCCAGCAGCCAAACGTGGGAGGCTGAAGCTTTCTTT
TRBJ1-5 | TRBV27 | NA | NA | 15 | CASGRGAYSNQPQHF | TGTGCCAGCGGCCGGGGAGCTTATAGCAATCAGCCCCAGCATTTT
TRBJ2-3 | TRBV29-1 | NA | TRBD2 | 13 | CSWTSGRTDTQYF | TGCAGCTGGACTAGCGGACGCACAGATACGCAGTATTTT
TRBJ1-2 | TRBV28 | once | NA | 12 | CASSVNNYGYTF | TGTGCCAGCAGTGTTAATAACTATGGCTACACCTTC
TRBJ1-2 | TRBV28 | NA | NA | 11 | CASSTGYGYTF | TGTGCCAGCAGCACAGGCTATGGCTACACCTTC
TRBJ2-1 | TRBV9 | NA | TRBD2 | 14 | CASSASAGGNEQFF | TGTGCCAGCAGCGCCTCAGCGGGAGGAAATGAGCAGTTCTTC
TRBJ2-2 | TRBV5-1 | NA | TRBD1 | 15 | CASSQTGTNTGELFF | TGCGCCAGCAGCCAGACAGGGACCAACACCGGGGAGCTGTTTTTT
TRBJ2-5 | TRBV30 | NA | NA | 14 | CAWNLDRDGENRHF | TGTGCCTGGAACTTGGACCGGGACGGTGAGAACAGGCACTTC
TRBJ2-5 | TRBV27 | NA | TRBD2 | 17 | CASSPSEREGRRETQYF | TGTGCCAGCAGCCCCTCCGAGCGGGAGGGCCGTAGGGAGACCCAGTACTTC
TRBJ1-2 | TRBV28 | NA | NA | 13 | CASSYRANYGYTF | TGTGCCAGCAGTTACAGGGCTAACTATGGCTACACCTTC
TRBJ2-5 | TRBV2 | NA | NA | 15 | CASSVRNPVGETQYF | TGTGCCAGCAGTGTCCGGAACCCAGTGGGAGAGACCCAGTACTTC
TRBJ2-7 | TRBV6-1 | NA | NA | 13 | CASSEPMPYEQYF | TGTGCCAGCAGTGAACCGATGCCCTACGAGCAGTACTTC
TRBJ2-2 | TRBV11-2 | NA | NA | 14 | CASRANGFTGELFF | TGTGCCAGCAGGGCAAACGGGTTCACCGGGGAGCTGTTTTTT
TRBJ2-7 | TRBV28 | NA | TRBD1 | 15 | CASSSGTDLSYEQYF | TGTGCCAGCAGTTCTGGGACAGACCTCTCCTACGAGCAGTACTTC
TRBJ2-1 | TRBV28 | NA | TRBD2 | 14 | CASRTGTSRYEQFF | TGTGCCAGTCGGACCGGGACTAGCAGGTATGAGCAGTTCTTC
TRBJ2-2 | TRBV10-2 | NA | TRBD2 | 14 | CASSPTSGSKELFF | TGCGCCAGCAGCCCTACTAGCGGGAGCAAAGAGCTGTTTTTT
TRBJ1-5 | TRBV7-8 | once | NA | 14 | CASSLESRYQPQHF | TGTGCCAGCAGCTTAGAGAGCAGATATCAGCCCCAGCATTTT
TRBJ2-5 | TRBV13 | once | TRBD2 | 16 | CASSLDFPGGPETQYF | TGTGCCAGCAGCTTAGACTTTCCGGGAGGGCCAGAGACCCAGTACTTC
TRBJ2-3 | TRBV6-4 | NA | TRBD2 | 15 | CASSLSGRNTDTQYF | TGTGCCAGCAGTCTTAGCGGGAGAAACACAGATACGCAGTATTTT
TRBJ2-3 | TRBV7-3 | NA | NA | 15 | CASSLESDGTDTQYF | TGTGCCAGCAGCTTAGAGTCAGACGGCACAGATACGCAGTATTTT
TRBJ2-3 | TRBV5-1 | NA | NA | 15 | CASSLALGWSDTQYF | TGCGCCAGCAGCTTGGCCCTGGGTTGGTCAGATACGCAGTATTTT
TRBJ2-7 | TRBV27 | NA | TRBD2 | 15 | CASSRLAHSSYEQYF | TGTGCCAGCAGTCGACTAGCCCATAGCTCCTACGAGCAGTACTTC
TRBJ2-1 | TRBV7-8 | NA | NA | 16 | CASSLADPSSYNEQFF | TGTGCCAGCAGCTTAGCGGATCCTAGCTCCTACAATGAGCAGTTCTTC
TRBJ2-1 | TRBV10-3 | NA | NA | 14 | CAISDYHTNNEQFF | TGTGCCATCAGTGACTACCACACAAACAATGAGCAGTTCTTC
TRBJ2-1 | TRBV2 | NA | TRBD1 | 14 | CASSKDRDYNEQFF | TGTGCCAGCAGTAAAGACAGGGACTACAATGAGCAGTTCTTC
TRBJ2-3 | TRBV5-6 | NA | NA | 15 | CASSLVGQSTDTQYF | TGTGCCAGCAGCTTGGTTGGGCAGAGCACAGATACGCAGTATTTT
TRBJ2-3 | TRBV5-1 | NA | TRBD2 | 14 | CASSPSGGTDTQYF | TGCGCCAGCAGCCCTAGCGGGGGCACAGATACGCAGTATTTT
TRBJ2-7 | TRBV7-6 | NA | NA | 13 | CASSLEENYEQYF | TGTGCCAGCAGCTTAGAAGAGAACTACGAGCAGTACTTC
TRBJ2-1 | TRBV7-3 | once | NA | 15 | CASSPSGSSYNEQFF | TGTGCCAGCAGCCCAAGCGGATCCTCCTACAATGAGCAGTTCTTC
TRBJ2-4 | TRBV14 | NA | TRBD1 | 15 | CASSQVTGFQNIQYF | TGTGCCAGCAGCCAGGTGACAGGGTTCCAAAACATTCAGTACTTC
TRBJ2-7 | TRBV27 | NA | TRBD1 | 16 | CASSLFRPGGTYEQYF | TGTGCCAGCAGTTTATTCCGGCCAGGGGGAACCTACGAGCAGTACTTC
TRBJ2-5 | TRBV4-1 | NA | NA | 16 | CASSHPRGDIKETQYF | TGCGCCAGCAGCCACCCCAGGGGGGACATTAAAGAGACCCAGTACTTC
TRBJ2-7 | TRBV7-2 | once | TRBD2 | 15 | CASSSRLAEYYEQYF | TGTGCCAGCAGCTCCAGACTAGCGGAATACTACGAGCAGTACTTC
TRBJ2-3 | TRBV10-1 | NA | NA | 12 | CASSRGADTQYF | TGCGCCAGCAGTCGAGGGGCAGATACGCAGTATTTT
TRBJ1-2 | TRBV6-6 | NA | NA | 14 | CASSFPTGNYGYTF | TGTGCCAGCAGTTTCCCGACGGGAAACTATGGCTACACCTTC
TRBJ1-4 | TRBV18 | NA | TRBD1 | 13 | CASSQGQVEKLFF | TGTGCCAGCTCACAGGGACAGGTTGAAAAACTGTTTTTT
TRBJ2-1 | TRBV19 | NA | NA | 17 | CASSIEMSSAIYNEQFF | TGTGCCAGTAGTATAGAGATGTCTAGCGCGATCTACAATGAGCAGTTCTTC
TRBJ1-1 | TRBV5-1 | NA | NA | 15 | CASSLDGQGFTEAFF | TGCGCCAGCAGCTTGGACGGGCAGGGGTTTACTGAAGCTTTCTTT
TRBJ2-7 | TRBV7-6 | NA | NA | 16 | CASSNGMGGEPYEQYF | TGTGCCAGCAGTAATGGGATGGGGGGCGAACCCTACGAGCAGTACTTC
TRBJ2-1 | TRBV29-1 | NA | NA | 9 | CSVDNEQFF | TGCAGCGTTGACAATGAGCAGTTCTTC
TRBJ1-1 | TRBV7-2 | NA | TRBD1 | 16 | CASSLKLGQGGTEAFF | TGTGCCAGCAGCTTGAAACTCGGACAGGGAGGCACTGAAGCTTTCTTT
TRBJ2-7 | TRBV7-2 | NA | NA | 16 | CASSLVSHRGTYEQYF | TGTGCCAGCAGCTTAGTAAGCCACCGAGGCACCTACGAGCAGTACTTC